A single sample gave rise to the 17 T cell receptor beta chains below, sequenced in a study of untreated major depressive disorder. Their antigen targets remain unknown. This table comes from immunoSEQ multiplex PCR, and its TCRdb copy is limited to in-frame clones, with some not included. This table has more than 10,000 clones, about 89% appearing once. Points from the study as a whole: Compared with controls, depressed patients showed more TRBV05-01 (Vbeta 5.1) usage in CD4+ T cells.

Material for sequencing was CD4+ T cells from PBMCs. These receptors came from a woman in her 30s with major depressive disorder.

This chain joins TRBV5-1 and TRBJ1-4, with D maybe TRBD1 (5 bases). Germline V gene sequence: CDR1 SGHRS, CDR2 YFSETQ. Trimming left V 4 bases short and J 0 bases short, with 10 bases between. CDR3 length: 15 amino acids. CDR3 sequence (DNA): TGCGCCAGCAGCGCGACAGTGGCAACTAATGAAAAACTGTTTTTT. Translation: CASSATVATNEKLFF.

The rearrangement links TRBV11-2 to TRBJ2-2; D remains unclear. V dropped 10 bases and J dropped 1 base, with 16 bases sitting between them. This CDR3 contains 15 residues. Per the germline V gene, CDR1 is SGHAT and CDR2 is FQNNGV. CDR3 in amino acids: CATLRPRMNTGELFF. CDR3 nucleotides: TGTGCCACCCTTAGGCCACGGATGAACACCGGGGAGCTGTTTTTT.

The chain uses TRBV12-5 and TRBJ2-1; 9 bases line up with TRBD2. J was trimmed by 8 bases and V by 9 bases; bases with no gene match: 14. Looked up from germline, CDR1 is LGHNT and CDR2 is FRNRAP. This CDR3 has 15 amino acids. The chain's CDR3 is CASLMAGGPRDEQFF. The CDR3 nucleotides read TGTGCTAGCCTAATGGCGGGAGGGCCTAGGGATGAGCAGTTCTTC.

The rearrangement joins TRBV29-1 to TRBJ1-4, with 9 bases that match TRBD1. The V gene end was trimmed by 4 bases and the J gene end by 5 bases; junction bases not matched to a gene: 5. Germline CDR1 is SQVTM and CDR2 is ANQGSEA. The CDR3 spans 14 residues. CDR3 DNA sequence: TGCAGCGTTGGCGGACAGGGGAGGAATGAAAAACTGTTTTTT. Translating gives CSVGGQGRNEKLFF.

This clone appeared a single time. The rearrangement joins TRBV5-4 to TRBJ1-2, with D possibly TRBD1 on 6 matching bases. The CDR3 totals 14 residues. The V and J ends lost 3 bases and 2 bases respectively, with 11 bases between them. Germline values: CDR1 SGHNT, CDR2 YYREEE (reference sequence). CDR3 nucleotides: TGTGCCAGCAGCTACAACACAGGGAACTATGGCTACACCTTC. It encodes CASSYNTGNYGYTF.

This chain links TRBV6-1 with TRBJ1-1; D may be TRBD1 (5 bases). Germline V gene data show CDR1 as MNHNS and CDR2 as SASEGT. This CDR3 comprises 13 residues. V lost 7 bases and J lost 2, with 11 bases in between. CDR3 bases: TGTGCCAGCATGAAGGGGAGAAACACTGAAGCTTTCTTT. Its protein is CASMKGRNTEAFF.

This chain uses TRBV4-2 with TRBJ1-3; TRBD1 might be the D (6 bases). Germline V gives CDR1 LGHNA, CDR2 YNFKEQ. V dropped 0 bases and J dropped 4 bases, with 13 bases sitting between them. The CDR3 runs to 16 residues. The CDR3 is CASSQEGQGSGNTIYF. Written as DNA, the CDR3 is TGTGCCAGCAGCCAAGAAGGTCAGGGGTCCGGAAACACCATATATTTT.

The chain links TRBV29-1 to TRBJ2-3; D gene unclear. Germline values: CDR1 SQVTM, CDR2 ANQGSEA. Trimming left V 3 bases short and J 0 bases short, with 7 bases between. This CDR3 spans 13 amino acids. The CDR3 spells CSVDWVSTDTQYF. CDR3 DNA sequence: TGCAGCGTTGATTGGGTGAGCACAGATACGCAGTATTTT.

This rearrangement joins TRBV5-1 to TRBJ2-2; D unresolved. This CDR3 contains 15 residues. The V gene lost 0 bases and the J gene lost 5 bases, with 11 bases spanning the gap. CDR1 is SGHRS and CDR2 is YFSETQ in the germline V gene. The CDR3 region is CASSLGPATTGELFF. In DNA, the CDR3 is TGCGCCAGCAGCTTGGGGCCGGCTACGACCGGGGAGCTGTTTTTT.

The rearrangement joins TRBV18 to TRBJ2-1, with D possibly matching TRBD1 (5 bases). This CDR3 comprises 13 residues. Germline V gene sequence: CDR1 KGHSH, CDR2 LQKENI. With 3 bases removed from V and 7 bases from J, the gap between germline ends came to 10 bases. CDR3 in DNA: TGTGCCAGCTCACCCCAGGGTGGTAATGAGCAGTTCTTC. Translated, it gives CASSPQGGNEQFF.

The CDR3 nucleotides are TGTGCCAGTGAGTTCAGGACAGGGGGCACCGGGGAGCTGTTTTTT. Protein sequence: CASEFRTGGTGELFF. This rearrangement joins TRBV19 to TRBJ2-2; 10 bases fit TRBD1. CDR3 length equals 15 residues. The trim removed 8 bases at V and 4 bases at J, leaving 7 bases unmatched. The germline V gene encodes CDR1 LNHDA and CDR2 SQIVND (reference sequence).

The DNA for the CDR3 is TGCAGCGTCCAGACACCCAACTCCTACAATGAGCAGTTCTTC. This sequence encodes CSVQTPNSYNEQFF. The genes are TRBV29-1 and TRBJ2-1; D not resolved. CDR3 length: 14 amino acids. Germline values: CDR1 SQVTM, CDR2 ANQGSEA. The ends were cut back, 6 bases at V and 0 bases at J, with 12 bases in the middle.

CDR3: CASSSALDYGYTF. The CDR3 region has the DNA TGTGCCAGCAGTTCGGCCCTCGACTATGGCTACACCTTC. The rearrangement joins TRBV27 to TRBJ1-2; no clear D gene. The CDR3 loop spans 13 amino acids. V was shortened by 4 bases and J by 3 bases, with 9 bases between the two germline ends. Per germline, CDR1 MNHEY and CDR2 SMNVEV (reference sequence).

J is TRBJ1-2 and V is TRBV7-9; TRBD1 aligns across 9 bases. Germline CDR1 SEHNR, CDR2 FQNEAQ (reference sequence). Trimming removed 7 bases from V and 7 bases from J; junction bases left unmatched: 19. The length of the CDR3 is 17 residues. CDR3 sequence reads: CASTHRAGMTGGSGYTF. Written as DNA, the CDR3 is TGTGCCAGCACCCACCGGGCCGGAATGACAGGGGGTAGTGGCTACACCTTC.

This clone was counted between two and nine times. The chain joins TRBV20-1 to TRBJ1-2, with D possibly TRBD1 on 5 matching bases. Germline CDR1 DFQATT, CDR2 SNEGSKA (reference sequence). Deletions cut 4 bases from V and 8 bases from J, with 11 bases between. CDR3 size: 11 residues. In DNA, the CDR3 is TGCAGTGCTACGGGGGTAGGAGGCTACACCTTC. This encodes CSATGVGGYTF.

This chain joins TRBV2 and TRBJ2-7; 10 bases agree with TRBD2. This CDR3 contains 12 residues. V was pared by 6 bases and J by 7 bases, with 3 bases of the junction left unmatched. Germline CDR1 reads SNHLY; CDR2 reads FYNNEI. CDR3 nucleotides: TGTGCCAGCAGAGCTAGCGGGAGTGAGCAGTACTTC. It codes for CASRASGSEQYF.

J is TRBJ1-1 and V is TRBV6-1; D is unresolved. The CDR3 loop spans 13 amino acids. Deletions cut 2 bases from V and 6 bases from J, with 10 bases between. Germline CDR1 reads MNHNS; CDR2 reads SASEGT. The CDR3 DNA sequence: TGTGCCAGCAGTGAAAAAAGGGTCGCTGAAGCTTTCTTT. Protein sequence: CASSEKRVAEAFF.